A single sample gave rise to the 4 T cell receptor beta chains below, sequenced in a study of regulatory T cells in long-lasting Graves disease. Time point here: persistent/refractory GD, antithyroid drugs over 5 years with positive TRAb. Extracted RNA from PBMCs served as the source of the TCR library. Construction of TCR beta libraries relied on iRepertoire HTBI primers and on Arm-PCR targeting CDR3 regions. TCRdb re-derived calls from the multiplex PCR reads in MiXCR, one entry per CDR3 protein. The table records about 290,000 distinct CDR3 sequences, 22% of them present only once. Sample: peripheral blood mononuclear cells (PBMCs), taken when the disease was refractory, from a patient treated with antithyroid drugs. The receptors shown here come from a female donor with Graves disease.

The chain combines TRBV11-1 with TRBJ2-2; no definite D call. Deletions cut 5 bases from V and 6 bases from J, with 10 bases between. The CDR3 contains 13 residues. Germline loops: CDR1 SGHAT, CDR2 FQDESV (reference sequence). The CDR3, as DNA: TGTGCCAGCAGCCCGACCGACCCCGGGGAGCTGTTTTTT. Its translation is CASSPTDPGELFF. The whole variable domain, remainder taken from reference TRBV11-1 and TRBJ2-2, is EAEVAQSPRYKITEKSQAVAFWCDPISGHATLYWYRQILGQGPELLVQFQDESVVDDSQLPKDRFSAERLKGVDSTLKIQPAELGDSAMYLCASSPTDPGELFFGEGSRLTVL.

The table lists this clonotype with a few counts. CDR3 coding DNA: TGTGCCAGCAGCCAAGGGGGATTCTCCTCCTACACTGAAGCTTTCTTT. Protein: CASSQGGFSSYTEAFF. The rearrangement links TRBV3-1 to TRBJ1-1, with D unclear. This CDR3 contains 16 residues. V lost 1 base and J lost 3, with 15 bases in between. Germline CDR1 and CDR2: LGHDT and YNNKEL (reference sequence).

Many counts were recorded for this clonotype. This chain joins TRBV9 and TRBJ1-4; D not certain. Trimming removed 0 bases at V and 3 bases at J, with 3 bases between. The CDR3 sequence is 13 residues long. Germline V CDR1 and CDR2: SGDLS, YYNGEE. The DNA of the CDR3 is TGTGCCAGCAGCGTAGGGCCTAATGAAAAACTGTTTTTT. It yields the protein CASSVGPNEKLFF.

Details on this clonotype: Given a much more abundant clone one base away, this may be a read error. The CDR3, as DNA: TGTGCCAGCAGCGTAGTTGGGACAGGGAGGTACGAGCAGTACTTC. It encodes CASSVVGTGRYEQYF. V gene TRBV9 combines with J gene TRBJ2-7; 9 bases line up with TRBD1. The CDR3 consists of 15 residues. CDR1 and CDR2 (germline): SGDLS, YYNGEE. J gave up 4 bases and V 0 bases, and 5 bases lay outside the gene matches.